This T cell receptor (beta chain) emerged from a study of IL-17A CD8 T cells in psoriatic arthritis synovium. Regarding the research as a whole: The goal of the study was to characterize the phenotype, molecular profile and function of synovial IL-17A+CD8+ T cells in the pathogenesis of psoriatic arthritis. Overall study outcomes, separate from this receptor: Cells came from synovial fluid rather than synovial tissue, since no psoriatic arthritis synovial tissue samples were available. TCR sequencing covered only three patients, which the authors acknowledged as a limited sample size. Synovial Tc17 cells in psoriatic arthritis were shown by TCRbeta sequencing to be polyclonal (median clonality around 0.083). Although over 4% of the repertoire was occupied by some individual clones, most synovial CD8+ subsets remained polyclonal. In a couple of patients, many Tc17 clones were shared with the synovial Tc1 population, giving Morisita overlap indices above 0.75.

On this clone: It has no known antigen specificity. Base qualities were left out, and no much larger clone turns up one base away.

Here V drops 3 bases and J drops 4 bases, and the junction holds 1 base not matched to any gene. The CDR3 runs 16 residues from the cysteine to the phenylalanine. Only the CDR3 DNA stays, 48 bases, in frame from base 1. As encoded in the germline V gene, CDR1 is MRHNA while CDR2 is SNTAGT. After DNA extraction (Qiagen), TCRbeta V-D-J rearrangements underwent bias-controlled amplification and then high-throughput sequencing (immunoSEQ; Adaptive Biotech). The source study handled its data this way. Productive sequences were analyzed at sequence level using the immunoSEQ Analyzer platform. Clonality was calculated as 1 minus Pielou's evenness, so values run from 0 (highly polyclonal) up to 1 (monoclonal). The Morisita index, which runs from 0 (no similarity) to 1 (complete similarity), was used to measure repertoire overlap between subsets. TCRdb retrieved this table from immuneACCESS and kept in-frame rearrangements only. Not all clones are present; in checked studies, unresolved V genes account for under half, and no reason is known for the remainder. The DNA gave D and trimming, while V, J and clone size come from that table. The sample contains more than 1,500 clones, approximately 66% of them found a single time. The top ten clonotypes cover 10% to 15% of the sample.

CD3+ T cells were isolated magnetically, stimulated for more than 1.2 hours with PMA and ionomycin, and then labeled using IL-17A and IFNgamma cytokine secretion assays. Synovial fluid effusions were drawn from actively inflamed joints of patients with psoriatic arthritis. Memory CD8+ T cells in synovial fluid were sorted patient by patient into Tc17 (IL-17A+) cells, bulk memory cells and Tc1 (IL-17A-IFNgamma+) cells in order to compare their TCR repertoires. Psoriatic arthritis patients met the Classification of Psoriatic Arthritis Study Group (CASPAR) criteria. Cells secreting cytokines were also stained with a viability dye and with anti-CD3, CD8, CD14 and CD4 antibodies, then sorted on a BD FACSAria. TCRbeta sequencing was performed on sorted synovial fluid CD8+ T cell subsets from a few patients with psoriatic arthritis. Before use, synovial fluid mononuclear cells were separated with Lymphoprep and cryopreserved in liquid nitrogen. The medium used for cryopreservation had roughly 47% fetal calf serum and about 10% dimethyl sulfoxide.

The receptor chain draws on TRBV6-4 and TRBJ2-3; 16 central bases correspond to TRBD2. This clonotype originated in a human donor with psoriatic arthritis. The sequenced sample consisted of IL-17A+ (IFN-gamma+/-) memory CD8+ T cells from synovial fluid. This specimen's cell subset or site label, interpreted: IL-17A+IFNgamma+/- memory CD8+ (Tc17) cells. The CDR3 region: CASSEGLAGGPDTQYF. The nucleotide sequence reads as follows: TGTGCCAGCAGTGAGGGACTAGCGGGAGGGCCAGATACGCAGTATTTT.